By frequency in the sample, the clone carrying this TCR beta chain is large. What it binds is unknown. The data were taken from a study of circulating CD8 cells and anti-PD-1 response in melanoma. The wider study: Anti-PD-1 was first-line therapy for about 50% of the 13 patients. Complete or partial response defined responders; stable or progressive disease, non-responders.

Live CD3+CD8+TCRalphabeta+ cells were sorted into four subsets by PD-1 and/or TIGIT. Study results and caveats: Diversity ranked highest in DNEG and lowest in TIGIT subsets.

The V end was cut by 4 bases, the J end by 8 bases, with 6 bases between. CDR3 length equals 12 residues. Germline assignment: CDR1 SGHVS and CDR2 FQNEAQ. The QIAseq Immune Repertoire TCR panel built the libraries from approximately 15 ng of total RNA. From the reads, TCRdb called clonotypes with MiXCR, one entry per CDR3 protein. The sample carries approximately 450 distinct CDR3 sequences, around 6.5% recorded once. Sequenced material: CD8+ T cells from PBMCs, taken at baseline or after one month of anti-PD-1 therapy (not recorded which). The V and J genes are TRBV7-8 and TRBJ1-6; D is unclear. The source of this sequence is a human donor with melanoma. The CDR3 bases are TGTGCCAGCAGCTCCGGGGATTCACCCCTCCACTTT. Protein sequence: CASSSGDSPLHF.